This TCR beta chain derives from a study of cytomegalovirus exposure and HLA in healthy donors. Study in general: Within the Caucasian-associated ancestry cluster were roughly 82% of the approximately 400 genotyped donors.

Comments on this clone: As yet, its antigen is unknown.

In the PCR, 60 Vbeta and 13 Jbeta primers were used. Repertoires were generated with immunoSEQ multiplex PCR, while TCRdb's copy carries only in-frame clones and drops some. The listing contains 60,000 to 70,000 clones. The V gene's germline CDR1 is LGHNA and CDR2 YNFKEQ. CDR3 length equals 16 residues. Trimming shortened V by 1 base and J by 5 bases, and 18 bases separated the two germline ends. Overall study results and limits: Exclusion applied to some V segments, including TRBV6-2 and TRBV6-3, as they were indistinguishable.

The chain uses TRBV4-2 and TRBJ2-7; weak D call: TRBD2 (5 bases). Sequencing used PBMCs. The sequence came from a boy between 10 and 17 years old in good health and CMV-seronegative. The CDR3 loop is CASSQGRSSPLDEQYF. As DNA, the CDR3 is TGTGCCAGCAGCCAAGGGAGGAGCTCGCCCCTTGACGAGCAGTACTTC.